This T cell receptor beta chain came from a study of shared clonotypes between healthy human individuals. Sequencing was performed with immunoSEQ multiplex PCR; in TCRdb, only in-frame clones are kept and a portion is missing. Among around 2.5 million clones, approximately 93% were seen once, and the ten largest hold approximately 0.37%. The germline CDR1 and CDR2 sequences are MNHEY and SMNVEV (reference sequence). Trimming removed 6 bases from V and 8 bases from J; junction bases left unmatched: 12. CDR3 length: 15 amino acids. Sequences were obtained from naive CD4+ T cells from PBMCs. As for subset: CD45RA+ positively selected. V and J are TRBV27 and TRBJ1-3, with 8 positions matching TRBD1. The receptor was derived from a man aged 18 to 30 in good health. Some clones in this sample may be carry-over from other donors' samples. The CDR3 loop reads CASRNNFGQGDTIYF. In DNA, the CDR3 is TGTGCCAGCAGGAACAATTTCGGACAGGGCGACACCATATATTTT.